In its sample, the clone carrying this T cell receptor (beta chain) was seen once. Its target is unknown. The PCR ran on 60 Vbeta and 13 Jbeta primers. Generated by immunoSEQ multiplex PCR, the TCRdb table keeps only in-frame clones and is missing some. The sample lists about 76,000 clones; 79% were seen once. This sample was included in a study of cytomegalovirus exposure and HLA in healthy donors. Across the study: Findings of an earlier analysis included over 95 million unique TCR beta sequences from 200 million or so T cells.

Study-wide results and caveats: It has been reported that TCR beta sequences accurately predicted the HLA-A and HLA-B alleles of most subjects. Later analysis associated a missense DCLRE1C variant with TCR beta V- and J-gene trimming. A later analysis showed TCR association rates differing by HLA locus, peaking at DRB1 and lowest at HLA-C.

The specimen was PBMCs. This receptor was taken from a man aged 30 to 39 in good health and CMV-seronegative.

Here the CDR3 reads CASSLGREQFF. Here the CDR3 DNA reads TGTGCCAGCAGTCTTGGGAGGGAGCAGTTCTTC. This chain uses TRBV5-6 with TRBJ2-1; D possibly corresponds to TRBD2 (6 bases). The germline CDR1 and CDR2 sequences are SGHDT and YYEEEE. The V end lost 5 bases, the J end lost 10 bases, and 10 bases lay between the germline ends. The CDR3 totals 11 residues.